These 9 T cell receptor beta chains came from one sample sequenced in a study of long-term antiretroviral therapy in people with HIV (dated 2022 in TCRdb). Sequencing of the TRB variable region was done with the immunoSEQ hsTCRB v3.0 assay at survey level resolution. This is the immuneACCESS table as TCRdb keeps it, with only in-frame sequences that have V and J called. A part of the clones is gone; compared with another copy, unresolved V genes explain less than half, and the rest is unexplained. The sample data list under 45,000 clones, and approximately 95% of these were observed just once. Roughly 3.5% of the sample is held by the ten biggest clonotypes. Material: unsorted PBMCs, obtained 5 to 5.5 years after starting antiretroviral therapy. Receptors were obtained from a woman aged 50 to 60 with HIV.

The chain links TRBV1 to TRBJ2-3; TRBD2 is the table's D call, not checked against the DNA. TRBV1 is listed as a pseudogene. The length of the CDR3 is 18 residues. CDR3 coding DNA: TGCACCAGCAGCCAGACTAGCGGGGGGTCCGTCTGCACAGATACGCAGTATTTT. Translation gives CTSSQTSGGSVCTDTQYF.

The chain combines TRBV6-6 with TRBJ1-2; TRBD1 is a possible D gene (5 bases). CDR3 size: 13 residues. The germline V gene encodes CDR1 MNHNY and CDR2 SVGAGI (reference sequence). Trimming stripped 6 bases from V and 12 bases from J, with 20 bases between. In DNA form, the CDR3 reads TGTGCCAGCAGGACGGGGCCTACCGCCCCTCACACCTTC. Residues: CASRTGPTAPHTF.

The V gene is TRBV29-1, the J gene TRBJ1-5; D is unresolved. The CDR3 runs to 13 residues. V dropped 3 bases and J dropped 6 bases, with 12 bases sitting between them. Germline-derived CDR1 and CDR2 are SQVTM and ANQGSEA. The CDR3, as DNA: TGCAGCGTTGACGAGGTAACAGTTCAGCCCCAGCATTTT. This translates into CSVDEVTVQPQHF.

The CDR3 region has the DNA TGTGCCAGCAGCCCCAATGACAGCCTTGAAGCTTTCTTT. The encoded protein is CASSPNDSLEAFF. The chain uses TRBV11-2 and TRBJ1-1; D is perhaps TRBD1 (5 bases). CDR1 is SGHAT and CDR2 is FQNNGV in the germline V gene. The V gene lost 5 bases and the J gene lost 7 bases, with 14 bases spanning the gap. This CDR3 has 13 amino acids.

The chain carries TRBV10-3 and TRBJ1-1; maybe TRBD1 (5 bases). Germline V gives CDR1 ENHRY, CDR2 SYGVKD. V was cut by 6 bases and J by 7 bases, with 15 bases left in between. The CDR3 runs to 13 residues. CDR3 protein: CAIRDTSAFEAFF. In DNA, the CDR3 is TGTGCCATCAGGGACACGAGTGCTTTTGAAGCTTTCTTT.

The J gene is TRBJ1-5, the V gene TRBV5-5; no firm D call. This CDR3 comprises 15 residues. V was trimmed by 0 bases and J by 0 bases, leaving 7 bases between them. CDR1 SGHKS and CDR2 YYEKEE come from the germline V gene (reference sequence). This CDR3 is CASSLGGYSNQPQHF. The CDR3 DNA is TGTGCCAGCAGCTTGGGGGGTTATAGCAATCAGCCCCAGCATTTT.

This chain joins TRBV2 and TRBJ1-6; D ambiguous. Deletions cut 5 bases from V and 5 bases from J, with 4 bases between. Germline V gene lookup returns CDR1 SNHLY and CDR2 FYNNEI. The CDR3 has 12 amino acids. The CDR3, as DNA: TGTGCCAGCAGTAAGGATAATTCACCCCTCCACTTT. This gives the protein CASSKDNSPLHF. Complete variable domain (other parts from reference TRBV2 and TRBJ1-6): EPEVTQTPSHQVTQMGQEVILRCVPISNHLYFYWYRQILGQKVEFLVSFYNNEISEKSEIFDDQFSVERPDGSNFTLKIRSTKLEDSAMYFCASSKDNSPLHFGNGTRLTVT.

This sequence joins TRBV2 and TRBJ2-5; D is uncertain. Germline V gives CDR1 SNHLY, CDR2 FYNNEI. The CDR3 has 13 residues. V gave up 7 bases and J gave up 5 bases, with 14 bases separating them. The chain's CDR3 is CASTSGSQETQYF. For the CDR3, the DNA is TGTGCCAGCACCTCGGGCTCTCAGGAGACCCAGTACTTC.

The genes are TRBV15 and TRBJ1-1; D gene unclear. CDR1 is LNHNV, CDR2 YYDKDF, per germline (reference sequence). This CDR3 is built from 12 residues. V shed 0 bases and J shed 4 bases, with 3 bases lying between them. For the CDR3, the DNA is TGTGCCACCAGCAGAGATAGCACTGAAGCTTTCTTT. Residues: CATSRDSTEAFF.